Below, 18 T cell receptor beta chains from the same sample are listed, as sequenced in a study of OX40 agonist ivuxolimab in advanced cancers. Measured with immunoSEQ multiplex PCR; TCRdb has only the in-frame clones, and not every one. The top ten hold more than 0.5% of the sample, which has some 74,000 clones, about 85% seen once. The starting material was CD4+ or CD8+ T cells sorted from blood, obtained in a trial of the OX40 agonist ivuxolimab. Source of these receptors: an adult with an advanced solid tumor such as melanoma, head and neck, liver or kidney cancer.

The chain joins TRBV7-9 to TRBJ2-3; 12 bases fit TRBD1. V lost 8 bases and J lost 7; bases outside the gene matches: 7. This CDR3 is 14 amino acids long. Germline loops: CDR1 SEHNR, CDR2 FQNEAQ (reference sequence). CDR3 DNA: TGTGCCAGCCGGGCGGGACAGGGGGCGAATACGCAGTATTTT. Amino acid sequence: CASRAGQGANTQYF.

V and J are TRBV6-5 and TRBJ1-4, with D possibly matching TRBD1 (5 bases). V was clipped by 6 bases and J by 0 bases, with 11 bases between them. Germline V lookup: CDR1 MNHEY, CDR2 SVGAGI. The length of the CDR3 is 15 residues. The CDR3 protein is CASRPRDATNEKLFF. The CDR3 bases are TGTGCCAGCAGGCCCAGGGATGCAACTAATGAAAAACTGTTTTTT.

The chain joins TRBV6-6 to TRBJ1-1, with D maybe TRBD1 (5 bases). The CDR3 length is 13 residues. Between the trimmed V and J ends, which lost 2 bases and 3 bases, there was a span of 7 bases. Germline CDR1 reads MNHNY; CDR2 reads SVGAGI (reference sequence). CDR3 DNA: TGTGCCAGCAGTTACGAGGGGTACACTGAAGCTTTCTTT. It codes for CASSYEGYTEAFF.

The J gene is TRBJ2-5, the V gene TRBV6-4, with 9 bases matching TRBD2. Losses at the gene ends were 6 bases for V and 4 bases for J; bases not matched to a gene: 9. The CDR3 totals 15 residues. Germline V gene data show CDR1 as MRHNA and CDR2 as SNTAGT. CDR3 loop: CASRPGLARGETQYF. The CDR3 bases are TGTGCCAGCAGGCCCGGACTAGCGAGAGGAGAGACCCAGTACTTC.

This sequence joins TRBV29-1 and TRBJ2-1; tentatively, D is TRBD2 (6 bases). Germline V lookup: CDR1 SQVTM, CDR2 ANQGSEA. Trimming removed 7 bases at V and 0 bases at J, with 13 bases between. The CDR3 has 14 amino acids. The CDR3 here is CSASRGSSYNEQFF. The CDR3 DNA sequence: TGCAGCGCTTCACGGGGGAGCTCCTACAATGAGCAGTTCTTC.

The V and J genes are TRBV18 and TRBJ2-5; 9 bases are a match to TRBD1. This CDR3 contains 16 residues. J gave up 4 bases and V 5 bases, and 11 bases lay outside the gene matches. The germline gives CDR1 KGHSH, CDR2 LQKENI. CDR3 in amino acids: CASSYGRDRVRETQYF. The DNA for the CDR3 is TGTGCCAGCTCATATGGCCGGGACAGGGTCCGAGAGACCCAGTACTTC.

The chain has TRBV10-3 and TRBJ1-4; weak D call: TRBD1 (5 bases). Germline V CDR1 and CDR2: ENHRY, SYGVKD. This CDR3 region has 14 residues. V was trimmed by 2 bases and J by 8 bases, leaving 12 bases between them. The CDR3 sequence: CAISERGGDEKLFF. As DNA, the CDR3 is TGTGCCATCAGTGAGAGGGGAGGGGACGAAAAACTGTTTTTT.

This rearrangement joins TRBV6-1 to TRBJ2-7, with TRBD1 matching 9 bases. Germline values: CDR1 MNHNS, CDR2 SASEGT. The CDR3 spans 15 residues. V shed 2 bases, J shed 4 bases, and the junction held 6 bases outside the gene matches. The CDR3 DNA follows: TGTGCCAGCAGTGAACCGGGACAGGGAGGGTACGAGCAGTACTTC. Amino acid sequence: CASSEPGQGGYEQYF.

The V gene is TRBV29-1, the J gene TRBJ2-1; a weak D match, TRBD1 (6 bases). From germline, CDR1 is SQVTM and CDR2 ANQGSEA. With 6 bases removed from V and 3 bases from J, the gap between germline ends came to 12 bases. There are 13 residues in the CDR3. In DNA, the CDR3 is TGCAGCGTCACCGGGACAAGCTACAATGAGCAGTTCTTC. Translated: CSVTGTSYNEQFF.

To note about this clone: At one of its ends the junction is not consistent with the germline gene, which may arise from a read error. The genes are TRBV6-1 and TRBJ1-1; no definite D call. Germline V lookup: CDR1 MNHNS, CDR2 SASEGT. This CDR3 comprises 13 residues. The CDR3 coding sequence is TGTGCCAGCAGTGAAGATGGGGTCACTGTAGCTTTCTTT. This codes for CASSEDGVTVAFF.

Only a few counts were recorded for this clone. The CDR3 protein is CASQGAQDQPQHF. The CDR3 DNA sequence: TGTGCCTCACAAGGGGCGCAGGATCAGCCCCAGCATTTT. The V gene is TRBV10-3, the J gene TRBJ1-5; perhaps TRBD1 as D (5 bases). CDR3 length: 13 amino acids. CDR1 is ENHRY and CDR2 is SYGVKD in the germline V gene. V shed 11 bases and J shed 5 bases, with 16 bases lying between them.

The V and J genes are TRBV7-8 and TRBJ1-6, with TRBD1 identical over 7 bases. The CDR3 runs to 16 residues. Germline CDR1 reads SGHVS; CDR2 reads FQNEAQ. V was clipped by 1 base and J by 4 bases; unmatched bases: 4. The CDR3: CASSLEYRGYNSPLHF. The CDR3 DNA sequence: TGTGCCAGCAGCTTAGAGTACAGGGGATATAATTCACCCCTCCACTTT.

The chain carries TRBV6-1 and TRBJ1-5, with 9 positions matching TRBD1. V dropped 2 bases and J dropped 5; count of bases not matched to a gene: 4. The V gene's germline CDR1 is MNHNS and CDR2 SASEGT. This CDR3 spans 15 amino acids. The CDR3 loop reads CASSELDRGHQPQHF. DNA for the CDR3: TGTGCCAGCAGTGAATTGGACAGGGGCCATCAGCCCCAGCATTTT.

The CDR3: CASSLAGVPYQETQYF. The CDR3 region has the DNA TGTGCCAGCAGCTTAGCTGGGGTCCCGTACCAAGAGACCCAGTACTTC. The gene calls are TRBV7-8 and TRBJ2-5; D is ambiguous. This CDR3 contains 16 residues. Germline CDR1 is SGHVS and CDR2 is FQNEAQ. The germline V and J ends were trimmed by 0 bases and 0 bases, with 11 bases remaining between them.

J is TRBJ1-5 and V is TRBV5-1, with D maybe TRBD1 (5 bases). Trimming removed 0 bases at V and 11 bases at J, with 18 bases between. CDR3 size: 15 residues. Germline V gene sequence: CDR1 SGHRS, CDR2 YFSETQ. The CDR3 DNA is TGCGCCAGCAGCTTGGGAGGGGACCCCCGGCAGTCCCAGCATTTT. This sequence encodes CASSLGGDPRQSQHF.

The CDR3 loop is CASSQDLRRTEAFF. As DNA, the CDR3 is TGTGCCAGCAGCCAAGATCTAAGGAGAACTGAAGCTTTCTTT. This chain connects TRBV14 to TRBJ1-1; D gene uncertain. Germline-derived CDR1 and CDR2 are SGHDN and FVKESK. The CDR3 has 14 amino acids. V was pared by 0 bases and J by 5 bases, with 10 bases between.

As DNA, the CDR3 is TGTGCCAGTCTTCCCGATGACATCAACTATGGCTACACCTTC. Translated, it gives CASLPDDINYGYTF. This chain connects TRBV2 to TRBJ1-2, with D unclear. The germline CDR1 and CDR2 sequences are SNHLY and FYNNEI. This CDR3 has 14 amino acids. V lost 9 bases and J lost 2, with 16 bases in between.

The rearrangement joins TRBV6-5 to TRBJ1-3; D is perhaps TRBD1 (6 bases). This CDR3 is built from 15 residues. Trimming stripped 2 bases from V and 10 bases from J, with 18 bases between. The germline gives CDR1 MNHEY, CDR2 SVGAGI. CDR3 nucleotides: TGTGCCAGCAGTTACCTCCCAGGGGACCGGGGGACCATATATTTT. Its protein product is CASSYLPGDRGTIYF.